This entry is about one T cell receptor beta chain. The target antigen is unknown. They built TCR cDNA with 5'RACE template switching, a step that put in a universal primer site and UMIs. One entry per CDR3 protein, called by TCRdb with MiXCR from the 5' RACE reads. The data contain 620,000 or so distinct CDR3 sequences, more than 9% of them seen just once; the ten biggest clones take up approximately 15%. This record belongs to a study of T cells after yellow fever vaccination. Points from the study as a whole: After the booster, roughly 96% of CD4 and 88% of CD8 primary-response clones were re-detected. Clonotypes appearing in both CD4 and CD8 compartments existed, and their share was small. The secondary T-cell response peaked on day 5, not day 15, but was weaker.

Germline V lookup: CDR1 DFQATT, CDR2 SNEGSKA (reference sequence). The CDR3 is 14 residues long. The ends were cut back, 3 bases at V and 2 bases at J, with 14 bases in the middle. Material: PBMCs, obtained on the day of the yellow fever booster vaccination. The J gene is TRBJ2-7, the V gene TRBV20-1; TRBD2 might be the D (5 bases). The receptor was isolated from a man aged 25-40 years who received the YFV17D yellow fever vaccine. In DNA, the CDR3 is TGCAGTGCTAGGTCGCGGGCCGCGGCCTACGAGCAGTACTTC. Translation: CSARSRAAAYEQYF.